This TCR beta chain was found in a study of T cell responses to AZD1222 COVID-19 vaccine. General study results and limits: Donors were chiefly white British, with a greater number of females, and clonal diversity was perhaps underestimated.

In regard to this clone: Antigen specificity is unknown.

Clones were read by immunoSEQ multiplex PCR, and TCRdb kept only the in-frame ones, dropping some. Altogether about 150,000 clones are present, approximately 83% being singletons, with the ten largest covering around 8%. There are 15 residues in the CDR3. Per germline, CDR1 MDHEN and CDR2 SYDVKM. V lost 3 bases, J lost 0 bases, and 10 bases lay in between. The chain has TRBV28 and TRBJ2-3; D call uncertain. Sequences were derived from peripheral blood, sampled on day 0 of AZD1222 vaccination. This TCR was sampled from an adult in good health. In DNA form, the CDR3 reads TGTGCCAGCAGTTTTGGAGACCCTAGCACAGATACGCAGTATTTT. It codes for CASSFGDPSTDTQYF. The full variable domain, rest sourced from reference TRBV28 and TRBJ2-3, is DVKVTQSSRYLVKRTGEKVFLECVQDMDHENMFWYRQDPGLGLRLIYFSYDVKMKEKGDIPEGYSVSREKKERFSLILESASTNQTSMYLCASSFGDPSTDTQYFGPGTRLTVL.